The source of this T cell receptor beta chain is a study of T cell changes during pregnancy in multiple sclerosis. This clone occurred once. The table came from immunoSEQ multiplex PCR; TCRdb's copy has only in-frame clones and leaves some out. The sample has approximately 100,000 clones, more than 80% seen once; the top ten hold more than 0.95%. This CDR3 spans 16 amino acids. Germline V gives CDR1 SEHNR, CDR2 FQNEAQ (reference sequence). V was pared by 5 bases and J by 6 bases, with 11 bases of the junction left unmatched. This TCR was sampled from a female donor with multiple sclerosis, enrolled in a pregnancy study. The sample consisted of peripheral blood, taken in the second trimester of pregnancy. This chain connects TRBV7-9 to TRBJ1-2; 11 nucleotides line up with TRBD1. The CDR3 DNA follows: TGTGCCAGCAGCCCGGGTGGGACAGGGGGAAAGAATGGCTACACCTTC. Its translation is CASSPGGTGGKNGYTF. Variable domain in full (rest from reference TRBV7-9 and TRBJ1-2): DTGVSQNPRHKITKRGQNVTFRCDPISEHNRLYWYRQTLGQGPEFLTYFQNEAQLEKSRLLSDRFSAERPKGSFSTLEIQRTEQGDSAMYLCASSPGGTGGKNGYTFGSGTRLTVV.